This TCR beta chain was identified in a study of graft-versus-host responses after intestinal transplantation (dated by TCRdb to the early 2020s). Turning to the overall study: Recipients received multivisceral, liver-intestinal, or isolated intestinal transplants. Rather than being sequenced by the commercial service, samples from a few later patients were sequenced in-house on an Illumina MiSeq and processed with MiXCR. All recipients received anti-thymocyte globulin induction followed by maintenance tacrolimus and steroids for roughly three years. Alloreactive clones were identified by sequencing pre-transplant mixed lymphocyte reaction products and comparing these products with unstimulated pre-transplant donor and recipient T cells. After intestinal transplantation, graft-versus-host and host-versus-graft alloreactive T cell clones were followed in the graft, circulation and bone marrow using bulk TCR-beta CDR3 sequencing. A cohort of about two dozen intestinal transplant recipients, including one retransplant, was enrolled, and a few patients lacking pretransplant specimens were excluded. Donor T cell macrochimerism was defined as a peak of at least 4% donor T cells among recipient peripheral blood mononuclear cells.

Overall results and qualifications from the work: In the allografts of patients with donor T cell macrochimerism, GvH to HvG T cell clonal ratios were high. Early after transplant, peak levels of circulating GvH clones were found to be associated with declines in HvG clones. GvH clones were detected in recipient bone marrow, and some of these GvH clones were observed earlier in ileal mucosa or blood, consistent with an intestinal mucosal origin. Conclusions were limited by the relatively low number and heterogeneity of intestinal transplant patients.

In regard to this clone: Which antigen it targets is not known. Base qualities were left out, and no much larger clone turns up one base away. Other nucleotide sequences in the sample specify the same CDR3.

Receptors were amplified or captured by the immunoSEQ multiplex PCR assay. For most patients, genomic DNA was isolated using the Qiagen DNeasy Blood and Tissue Kit and was shipped frozen to Adaptive Biotechnologies for TCR sequencing. For most patients, genomic DNA was subjected to high-throughput TCR-beta CDR3 sequencing by Adaptive Biotechnologies. In the source study's methods: TCR sequencing data were retrieved from Adaptive's ImmunoSEQ software for more than 15 patients, whereas a few other patients were processed with MiXCR and VDJtools. To correct CD4 versus CD8 sorting errors, sequences present in both subsets at a frequency ratio below 5:1 were removed. CDR3 nucleotide sequences shared by donor and recipient were removed because the origin of these sequences could not be assigned. To count as alloreactive, a clone needed at least 2-fold expansion over unstimulated cells and a minimum CFSE-low frequency of 0.002% (template counts) or 0.001% (read counts). Mappable clones were those detected in sequenced pre-transplant spleen, lymph node, or MLR CFSE-low populations of the donor or recipient. Cumulative frequency of alloreactive clones was calculated as a percentage of all sequences weighted by copy number. TCRdb's version of the immuneACCESS table is confined to in-frame rearrangements and falls short of the full clone set. An unresolved V gene accounts for under half of the shortfall where checked; the remainder is of unknown origin. Clonal size and the V and J genes are those of that table, whereas D and trimming came from the DNA. This sample holds 90,000 to 100,000 clones; more than 85% were observed only once. Under 0.55% of the sample comes from the top ten.

From cysteine to phenylalanine, the CDR3 is 13 amino acids long. CDR3 DNA only is kept here, 39 bases in frame from base 1. V is trimmed back by 0 bases and J by 6 bases, and the junction contains 3 bases that no gene match accounts for. From the germline V gene (reference sequence), CDR1 is GTSNPN and CDR2 is SVGIG. The time point label, read with the paper, signifies: cells obtained before transplantation from donor or recipient. CD3+CD4+ and CD3+CD8+ populations were FACS-sorted from unstimulated pre-transplant donor and recipient cells taken from spleen or lymph nodes. This chain joins TRBV30 to TRBJ1-1; the junction holds 8 bases that match TRBD1. The input for sequencing was unstimulated CD8+ T cells sorted from spleen or lymph node cells, taken before intestinal transplant. This receptor was obtained from a human donor who received an intestinal transplant. The DNA reads as follows: TGTGCCTGGAGTGTTCAGGGGGCCTCTGAAGCTTTCTTT. This translates into CAWSVQGASEAFF.